This T cell receptor (beta chain) was found in a study of T cell responses to AZD1222 COVID-19 vaccine. Per germline, CDR1 SEHNR and CDR2 FQNEAQ (reference sequence). V lost 5 bases and J lost 9, with 14 bases in between. This CDR3 has 14 residues. The sample holds a few counts of this clone. Assay: immunoSEQ multiplex PCR; the TCRdb copy retains only in-frame clones and omits some. Here the sample spans around 62,000 clones, roughly 90% being singletons. The chain has TRBV7-9 and TRBJ1-6; D perhaps matches TRBD1 (6 bases). This sample comprised peripheral blood, obtained on day 0 of AZD1222 vaccination. This clonotype was obtained from an adult in good health. DNA of the CDR3: TGTGCCAGCAGCCCCGGGACATCGATTTCACCCCTCCACTTT. Translating gives CASSPGTSISPLHF.